The source of this T cell receptor (beta chain) is a study of technical replicates of blood from a few donors. J was trimmed by 9 bases and V by 3 bases; bases with no gene match: 7. Germline V gene sequence: CDR1 MNHNS, CDR2 SASEGT. The CDR3 is 14 amino acids. The repertoire was sequenced with immunoSEQ multiplex PCR; TCRdb's copy has only in-frame clones and lacks some. The sample consists of about 80,000 clones, 95% to 99% of them appearing once. The sequence was collected from a human donor in good health. V and J are TRBV6-1 and TRBJ1-4; 7 bases are a match to TRBD1. Sequencing was performed on T cells isolated from PBMCs. CDR3 sequence (DNA): TGTGCCAGCAGTGAGACAGGGAATGATAAAAAACTGTTTTTT. It encodes CASSETGNDKKLFF.